The entry below describes one T cell receptor beta chain. Method: immunoSEQ multiplex PCR; TCRdb's copy keeps in-frame clones and lacks some. The sample shows tens of thousands of clones, 85% to 90% of them seen only once. The data were taken from a study of control samples from healthy donors and cancer patients. In germline, CDR1 is SGHTA, CDR2 FQGTGA. The V gene lost 5 bases and the J gene lost 4 bases, with 20 bases spanning the gap. The CDR3 has 16 residues. This TCR came from a woman aged 50 to 60 with colorectal cancer. Sample: PBMCs. This chain links TRBV7-3 with TRBJ1-2; D not resolved. CDR3 in amino acids: CASSPLVSAVIYGYTF. The DNA of the CDR3 is TGTGCCAGCAGCCCCCTGGTTTCTGCGGTTATCTATGGCTACACCTTC.